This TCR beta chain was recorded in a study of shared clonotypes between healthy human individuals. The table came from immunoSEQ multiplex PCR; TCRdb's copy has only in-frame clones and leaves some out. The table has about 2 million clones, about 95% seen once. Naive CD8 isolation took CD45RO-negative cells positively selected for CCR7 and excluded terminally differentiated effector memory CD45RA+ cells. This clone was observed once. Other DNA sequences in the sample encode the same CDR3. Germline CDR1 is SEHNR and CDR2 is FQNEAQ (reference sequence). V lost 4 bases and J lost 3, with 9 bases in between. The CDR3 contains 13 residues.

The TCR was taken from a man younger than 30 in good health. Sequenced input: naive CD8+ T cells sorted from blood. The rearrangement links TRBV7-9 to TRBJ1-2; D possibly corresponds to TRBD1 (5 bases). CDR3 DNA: TGTGCCAGCAGCTCTTCGGGGGACTATGGCTACACCTTC. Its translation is CASSSSGDYGYTF.